This T cell receptor beta chain comes out of a study of cytotoxic CD8 clonotypes in ibrutinib-treated CLL. Study overall: The patient breakdown showed more than nine relapsed/refractory and about 16 treatment-naive cases, with some 18 IGHV unmutated. Study-level results: Sustained-remission patients were sampled at different times than progressing patients were. Shared public clonotypes were rare, and on treatment they either got smaller or stayed the same. Clonality went higher at ibrutinib response and then dropped back toward baseline at progression.

CDR3 length equals 13 residues. The germline V and J ends were trimmed by 7 bases and 0 bases, with 7 bases remaining between them. In germline, CDR1 is SGDLS, CDR2 YYNGEE. This clone was found a few times. No antigen is known for it. TCRdb's table, derived via immunoSEQ multiplex PCR, lists solely in-frame clones and lacks some. The sample comprises around 330,000 clones, roughly 70% of which are singletons, and under 8% rests with the top ten. Sequenced here: PBMCs, sampled after 36 months of ibrutinib treatment. The sequence derives from a human donor with chronic lymphocytic leukemia. The V and J genes are TRBV9 and TRBJ2-2; D is uncertain. CDR3 sequence reads: CASGQSNTGELFF. Here the CDR3 DNA reads TGTGCCAGCGGGCAGTCGAACACCGGGGAGCTGTTTTTT.